The TCR beta chain described here comes from a study of OX40 agonist ivuxolimab in advanced cancers. Whole-study context: Dose-escalation patients' cancers were hepatocellular carcinoma, melanoma, renal cell or head and neck cancer. Overall study results and limits: Expanded clones belonging to CD8+ T cells outnumbered, on average, those of CD4+. Blood T cells, both CD4+ and CD8+, expanded clonally by week 6 at 0.1 to 3.0 mg/kg. Partial responders dosed at 0.1-3.0 mg/kg displayed clonal expansion ranking among the lowest.

Profiling relied on immunoSEQ multiplex PCR, and the TCRdb table lists in-frame clones only, not all of them. There are about 87,000 clones in the sample; less than 90% occur only once, and 0.75% to 0.85% lies in the top ten. Worth noting for this clone: Its antigen is currently unknown.

The germline V and J ends were trimmed by 7 bases and 4 bases, with 19 bases remaining between them. Germline V lookup: CDR1 SQVTM, CDR2 ANQGSEA. This CDR3 contains 14 residues. The receptor comes from an adult with an advanced solid tumor such as melanoma, head and neck, liver or kidney cancer. The chain couples TRBV29-1 to TRBJ1-1; TRBD1 is a possible D gene (5 bases). The sample was CD4+ or CD8+ T cells sorted from blood, taken in a trial of the OX40 agonist ivuxolimab. This chain's CDR3 is CSAGTWGQSTEAFF. As DNA, the CDR3 is TGCAGCGCCGGAACGTGGGGCCAGTCCACTGAAGCTTTCTTT.